The clone carrying this T cell receptor (beta chain) came up many times. For the second PCR, which ran for roughly 7 to 11 cycles, a sample-barcoded 5' primer and a J-beta primer mix were used. A minimum of 2.5 million CDR3-containing paired-end reads was obtained for each sample. TCRdb redid the calling of the 5' RACE reads with MiXCR, one entry per CDR3 protein. Among hundreds of thousands of distinct CDR3 sequences listed, less than 35% were seen once. V was clipped by 1 base and J by 3 bases, with 9 bases between them. The CDR3 is 14 amino acids. Each sample provided at least 6 micrograms of extracted total RNA. The sample is drawn from a study of blood T cells in healthy people across ages.

The V call is TRBV12-3 or TRBV12-4, the J call TRBJ2-5; D is unresolved. Input material: blood. This sequence originates from a woman of 80 years or more in good health. Written as DNA, the CDR3 is TGTGCCAGCAGTTTAGGGGTGGTTGAAGAGACCCAGTACTTC. Translating it yields CASSLGVVEETQYF.